Here is one TCR beta chain with its context. Clones were sequenced by immunoSEQ multiplex PCR, and TCRdb holds only the in-frame ones, with some missing. This table holds over 95,000 clones, roughly 93% found once. This sample is part of a study of siplizumab effects on memory and regulatory T cells. This clonotype was sampled from a human donor in good health. Sequenced sample: non-Treg CD4+ T cells sorted from blood.

Here the CDR3 DNA reads TGCAGCGCCGGCGGCTTGGGCTGGGAGCAGTACTTC. It translates to CSAGGLGWEQYF. V usage is TRBV29-1 and J usage is TRBJ2-7; D remains ambiguous. CDR1 is SQVTM and CDR2 is ANQGSEA in the germline V gene. Trimming left V 7 bases short and J 7 bases short, with 17 bases between. The CDR3 loop spans 12 amino acids.